Below, 29 T cell receptor beta chains from the same sample are listed, as sequenced in a study of beta chain features in type 1 diabetes. Study outcomes and limitations: In all four CD4+ subsets, TCRB CDR3 length was significantly, moderately reduced in type 1 diabetes.

The antigens these receptors bind are not known. Expressed TCRB transcripts were sequenced after all isolated RNA was converted to cDNA. The repertoire was sequenced with immunoSEQ multiplex PCR; TCRdb's copy has only in-frame clones and lacks some. The top ten hold more than 0.095% of the sample, which has about 650,000 clones, 9.5% to 15% seen once. Sequencing was done on a sample of naive CD4+ T cells from blood. These receptors came from a man between 25 and 39 years old with type 1 diabetes.

J is TRBJ1-6 and V is TRBV28; 8 bases match TRBD1. The CDR3 spans 15 residues. CDR1 is MDHEN, CDR2 SYDVKM, per germline. V trimming: 5 bases; J trimming: 7 bases; junction bases outside the gene matches: 7. The CDR3 DNA reads TGTGCCAGCAGTACCCTCGACAGGGGAAATTCACCCCTCCACTTT. Residues: CASSTLDRGNSPLHF.

This clone turned up a few times. The chain joins TRBV9 to TRBJ2-3; TRBD1 might be the D (6 bases). CDR1 and CDR2 from the germline V gene are SGDLS and YYNGEE. The CDR3 runs 16 residues. Trimming removed 0 bases at V and 0 bases at J, with 11 bases between. CDR3 in amino acids: CASSVDSGASTDTQYF. As DNA, the CDR3 is TGTGCCAGCAGCGTAGACTCAGGGGCCAGCACAGATACGCAGTATTTT.

The chain couples TRBV7-2 to TRBJ1-1, with TRBD1 matching 10 bases. CDR3 length: 12 residues. Germline CDR1 SGHTA, CDR2 FQGNSA. V gave up 2 bases and J gave up 10 bases; unmatched junction bases: 1. In nucleotides, the CDR3 is TGTGCCAGCAGCTTAAGGGACAGGGGAGCTTTCTTT. It encodes CASSLRDRGAFF.

The chain carries TRBV7-2 and TRBJ2-6; 9 bases agree with TRBD1. Trimming at V came to 3 bases and at J to 0 bases, leaving 3 bases not matched to a gene. Per the germline V gene, CDR1 is SGHTA and CDR2 is FQGNSA. The CDR3 covers 17 residues. In nucleotides, the CDR3 is TGTGCCAGCAGCTTCGGACAGGGGCACTCTGGGGCCAACGTCCTGACTTTC. Translation: CASSFGQGHSGANVLTF. Full variable domain (missing parts from reference TRBV7-2 and TRBJ2-6): GAGVSQSPSNKVTEKGKDVELRCDPISGHTALYWYRQSLGQGLEFLIYFQGNSAPDKSGLPSDRFSAERTGGSVSTLTIQRTQQEDSAVYLCASSFGQGHSGANVLTFGAGSRLTVL.

This chain links TRBV7-8 with TRBJ1-1; TRBD1 matches 7 bases. The germline V gene has CDR1 SGHVS and CDR2 FQNEAQ. The junction had 9 bases not matched to a gene; V was cut back by 4 bases and J by 1 base. The CDR3 has 16 residues. CDR3 nucleotide sequence: TGTGCCAGCAGCTCAACAGGGGCAGGGACGAACACTGAAGCTTTCTTT. Amino acid sequence: CASSSTGAGTNTEAFF. Combining the CDR3 with reference TRBV7-8 and TRBJ1-1 gives the whole variable domain GAGVSQSPRYKVAKRGQDVALRCDPISGHVSLFWYQQALGQGPEFLTYFQNEAQLDKSGLPSDRFFAERPEGSVSTLKIQRTQQEDSAVYLCASSSTGAGTNTEAFFGQGTRLTVV.

The chain has TRBV5-1 and TRBJ2-3; 7 nucleotides match TRBD2. The CDR3 is 14 residues long. Germline assignment: CDR1 SGHRS and CDR2 YFSETQ. Losses at the gene ends were 1 base for V and 5 bases for J; bases not matched to a gene: 4. The CDR3 nucleotides are TGCGCCAGCAGCTTGAGCGGGGATCGAGATACGCAGTATTTT. Translating gives CASSLSGDRDTQYF.

The V call is TRBV29-1, the J call TRBJ2-1; D is uncertain. Germline V CDR1 and CDR2: SQVTM, ANQGSEA. This CDR3 is 14 amino acids long. Trimming shortened V by 6 bases and J by 7 bases, and 19 bases separated the two germline ends. The DNA for the CDR3 is TGCAGCGTCGTTGGGCAGGCGGCGAAGAATGAGCAGTTCTTC. Translation: CSVVGQAAKNEQFF.

This clone was observed a few times. This chain connects TRBV9 to TRBJ1-4; D may be TRBD1 (5 bases). Germline-derived CDR1 and CDR2 are SGDLS and YYNGEE. The CDR3 is made up of 14 amino acids. Trimming stripped 4 bases from V and 7 bases from J, with 14 bases between. CDR3 nucleotides: TGTGCCAGCAGCCTCCGGGGGGTGGGTGAAAAACTGTTTTTT. This translates into CASSLRGVGEKLFF.

This rearrangement joins TRBV19 to TRBJ2-1, with D unclear. Germline V gives CDR1 LNHDA, CDR2 SQIVND (reference sequence). The CDR3 contains 16 residues. V dropped 2 bases and J dropped 0 bases, with 11 bases sitting between them. CDR3 protein: CASSISTASSYNEQFF. CDR3 DNA: TGTGCCAGTAGTATATCTACCGCAAGCTCCTACAATGAGCAGTTCTTC.

This clone was seen only a few times. This chain connects TRBV7-8 to TRBJ2-7; 11 bases line up with TRBD2. Germline V gene sequence: CDR1 SGHVS, CDR2 FQNEAQ. The trim removed 4 bases at V and 0 bases at J, leaving 5 bases unmatched. This CDR3 contains 16 residues. The CDR3 reads CASSSRLAGLSYEQYF. CDR3 nucleotide sequence: TGTGCCAGCAGCTCCCGACTAGCGGGACTCTCCTACGAGCAGTACTTC.

This clone was counted a single time. The V and J genes are TRBV7-9 and TRBJ1-2; D remains ambiguous. This CDR3 spans 13 amino acids. The V gene's germline CDR1 is SEHNR and CDR2 FQNEAQ (reference sequence). The V end lost 5 bases, the J end lost 8 bases, and 15 bases lay between the germline ends. This chain's CDR3 is CASSPKVGFGYTF. The CDR3 bases are TGTGCCAGCAGCCCCAAAGTAGGGTTCGGCTACACCTTC. The whole variable domain, remainder taken from reference TRBV7-9 and TRBJ1-2, is DTGVSQNPRHKITKRGQNVTFRCDPISEHNRLYWYRQTLGQGPEFLTYFQNEAQLEKSRLLSDRFSAERPKGSFSTLEIQRTEQGDSAMYLCASSPKVGFGYTFGSGTRLTVV.

This clone was recorded many times. This chain links TRBV7-9 with TRBJ2-1; D remains unclear. Germline lookup yields CDR1 SEHNR and CDR2 FQNEAQ (reference sequence). The V end lost 4 bases, the J end lost 6 bases, and 16 bases lay between the germline ends. The CDR3 consists of 15 residues. The CDR3 nucleotides read TGTGCCAGCAGCTCATCCCCCGGGTCCGGCAATGAGCAGTTCTTC. As protein: CASSSSPGSGNEQFF.

The chain links TRBV30 to TRBJ1-5; D is unclear. Per the germline V gene, CDR1 is GTSNPN and CDR2 is SVGIG (reference sequence). The CDR3 has 15 residues. The V gene lost 1 base and the J gene lost 2 bases, with 12 bases spanning the gap. This CDR3 reads CAWSEGPDGNQPQHF. The CDR3 DNA follows: TGTGCCTGGAGTGAGGGTCCAGACGGCAATCAGCCCCAGCATTTT.

This chain links TRBV11-2 with TRBJ1-4; the D is unclear. Germline V gives CDR1 SGHAT, CDR2 FQNNGV. CDR3 length: 13 amino acids. V was shortened by 3 bases and J by 8 bases, with 10 bases between the two germline ends. CDR3 region: CASSFGPGEKLFF. The CDR3 DNA reads TGTGCCAGCAGCTTCGGGCCTGGGGAAAAACTGTTTTTT.

Only a few counts were recorded for this clone. CDR3 sequence reads: CASSFLDRDSYEQYF. In nucleotides, the CDR3 is TGTGCCAGCAGCTTCCTGGACAGGGACTCCTACGAGCAGTACTTC. The chain uses TRBV13 and TRBJ2-7, with 8 bases identical to TRBD1. Germline loops: CDR1 PRHDT, CDR2 FYEKMQ (reference sequence). V trimming: 3 bases; J trimming: 0 bases; junction bases outside the gene matches: 4. CDR3 length: 15 residues.

This clone was seen a handful of times. The gene calls are TRBV13 and TRBJ1-6; D is possibly TRBD1 (5 bases). Trimming stripped 5 bases from V and 8 bases from J, with 16 bases between. This CDR3 spans 15 amino acids. Germline CDR1 and CDR2: PRHDT and FYEKMQ (reference sequence). The CDR3 here is CASSPLGTDYSPLHF. The CDR3 DNA follows: TGTGCCAGCAGCCCGCTCGGGACTGATTATTCACCCCTCCACTTT.

V and J are TRBV7-9 and TRBJ1-5; TRBD1 matches 8 bases. The CDR3 spans 15 residues. Germline V gives CDR1 SEHNR, CDR2 FQNEAQ (reference sequence). J gave up 4 bases and V 5 bases, and 7 bases lay outside the gene matches. The CDR3 nucleotides read TGTGCCAGCAGCCCTGGGACAGGAATAAATCAGCCCCAGCATTTT. Translating it yields CASSPGTGINQPQHF.

The chain joins TRBV7-2 to TRBJ2-7, with D possibly being TRBD1 or TRBD2 (5 bases each). The CDR3 has 14 amino acids. CDR1 is SGHTA, CDR2 FQGNSA, per germline. Trimming left V 5 bases short and J 4 bases short, with 15 bases between. CDR3 coding DNA: TGTGCCAGCAGCCGCCCATTTGGGGGATACGAGCAGTACTTC. Translating gives CASSRPFGGYEQYF.

This clone was counted between two and nine times. The chain has TRBV29-1 and TRBJ2-7; D possibly matches TRBD1 or TRBD2 (5 bases each). Germline V lookup: CDR1 SQVTM, CDR2 ANQGSEA. The CDR3 spans 12 residues. Trimming left V 7 bases short and J 7 bases short, with 17 bases between. CDR3 sequence: CSAQEVTGEQYF. CDR3 nucleotides: TGCAGCGCCCAGGAGGTAACAGGAGAGCAGTACTTC.

Only a few counts were recorded for this clone. The chain recombines TRBV13 with TRBJ1-1; D call uncertain. V was cut by 2 bases and J by 0 bases, with 7 bases left in between. Germline V gene sequence: CDR1 PRHDT, CDR2 FYEKMQ (reference sequence). This CDR3 is 14 amino acids long. The CDR3 bases are TGTGCCAGCAGCTTACAGGTGATGAACACTGAAGCTTTCTTT. Translation gives CASSLQVMNTEAFF.

The J gene is TRBJ1-1, the V gene TRBV7-3; D is unclear. V was shortened by 0 bases and J by 1 base, with 9 bases between the two germline ends. The CDR3 covers 15 residues. Germline-derived CDR1 and CDR2 are SGHTA and FQGTGA. The CDR3 DNA reads TGTGCCAGCAGCTTAACGTCAGCGGGGAACACTGAAGCTTTCTTT. Translated: CASSLTSAGNTEAFF.

The chain links TRBV6-5 to TRBJ2-5; 8 nucleotides agree with TRBD1. Germline V gives CDR1 MNHEY, CDR2 SVGAGI. The CDR3 is made up of 13 amino acids. The V segment lost 9 bases and the J segment 6 bases; nucleotides outside the gene matches: 9. The CDR3 DNA sequence: TGTGCCAGTAACAGGGGGTTCGAACAGACCCAGTACTTC. This encodes CASNRGFEQTQYF.

This clone was detected a few times. The V gene is TRBV7-2, the J gene TRBJ2-7; 10 nucleotides align to TRBD1. This CDR3 spans 14 amino acids. The germline V gene encodes CDR1 SGHTA and CDR2 FQGNSA. Losses at the gene ends were 4 bases for V and 3 bases for J; bases not matched to a gene: 3. This CDR3 reads CASSYGTGVYEQYF. The CDR3 coding sequence is TGTGCCAGCAGCTATGGGACAGGGGTCTACGAGCAGTACTTC. Full variable domain (missing parts from reference TRBV7-2 and TRBJ2-7): GAGVSQSPSNKVTEKGKDVELRCDPISGHTALYWYRQSLGQGLEFLIYFQGNSAPDKSGLPSDRFSAERTGGSVSTLTIQRTQQEDSAVYLCASSYGTGVYEQYFGPGTRLTVT.

V gene TRBV7-2 combines with J gene TRBJ2-7, with D possibly called TRBD1 or TRBD2 (7 bases each). With 1 base removed from V and 0 bases from J, the gap between germline ends came to 16 bases. Germline CDR1 is SGHTA and CDR2 is FQGNSA. The length of the CDR3 is 17 residues. This CDR3 reads CASSLGGAGDSSYEQYF. CDR3 in DNA: TGTGCCAGCAGCTTAGGAGGCGCGGGGGACAGCTCCTACGAGCAGTACTTC.

The table lists this clone with a few counts. This chain links TRBV10-3 with TRBJ2-3; D is perhaps TRBD1 (6 bases). CDR3 size: 15 residues. CDR1 is ENHRY and CDR2 is SYGVKD in the germline V gene. The V gene lost 2 bases and the J gene lost 3 bases, with 12 bases spanning the gap. The CDR3 nucleotides are TGTGCCATCAGTGAGGAGGCCAGGGGAACAGATACGCAGTATTTT. This codes for CAISEEARGTDTQYF.

The rearrangement links TRBV4-2 to TRBJ2-7; D is possibly TRBD1 (5 bases). CDR1 and CDR2 (germline): LGHNA, YNFKEQ. The CDR3 loop spans 13 amino acids. With 0 bases removed from V and 7 bases from J, the gap between germline ends came to 10 bases. The CDR3 DNA sequence: TGTGCCAGCAGCCAAGACGTGCACAGGGAGCAGTACTTC. This gives the protein CASSQDVHREQYF.

The rearrangement links TRBV18 to TRBJ1-5; D not certain. The length of the CDR3 is 14 residues. Germline CDR1 reads KGHSH; CDR2 reads LQKENI. Trimming shortened V by 2 bases and J by 7 bases, and 12 bases separated the two germline ends. DNA of the CDR3: TGTGCCAGCTCACCATCGGCGGGGAAGCAGCCCCAGCATTTT. Its translation: CASSPSAGKQPQHF.

The V and J genes are TRBV7-8 and TRBJ2-5, with D maybe TRBD2 (6 bases). Germline V gene data show CDR1 as SGHVS and CDR2 as FQNEAQ. The CDR3 covers 14 residues. V gave up 2 bases and J gave up 1 base, with 8 bases separating them. The CDR3 is CASSLQGLQETQYF. The CDR3 region has the DNA TGTGCCAGCAGCTTACAGGGACTCCAAGAGACCCAGTACTTC.

The chain uses TRBV5-1 and TRBJ2-1, with no clear D. Germline CDR1 and CDR2: SGHRS and YFSETQ. V was pared by 0 bases and J by 1 base, with 8 bases between. The CDR3 length is 15 residues. The CDR3 nucleotides are TGCGCCAGCAGCTTGGGGACGACTTCCTACAATGAGCAGTTCTTC. It translates to CASSLGTTSYNEQFF.